This entry lists 27 T cell receptor beta chains sequenced from one sample in a study of long-term antiretroviral therapy in people with HIV. Survey-level resolution applied to immunoSEQ assay v3.0. This table comes from immunoSEQ multiplex PCR, and its TCRdb copy is limited to in-frame clones, with some not included. The data hold about 30,000 clones, with 90% to 95% observed a single time. The sequences come from unsorted PBMCs, collected more than 7.1 years after starting antiretroviral therapy. The receptors here all came from a man between 45 and 60 years old with HIV.

The V and J genes are TRBV10-2 and TRBJ2-7, with 10 bases that match TRBD1. The V and J ends lost 7 bases and 4 bases, in that order; junction bases with no gene match: 4. The germline gives CDR1 WSHSY, CDR2 SAAADI. The CDR3 is 13 residues long. CDR3 DNA sequence: TGCGCCAGCACTCGGACAGGGGGGTACGAGCAGTACTTC. It codes for CASTRTGGYEQYF.

The genes are TRBV19 and TRBJ1-5; 8 bases map to TRBD1. Germline values: CDR1 LNHDA, CDR2 SQIVND (reference sequence). V was pared by 8 bases and J by 2 bases, with 2 bases of the junction left unmatched. The CDR3 spans 13 residues. This chain's CDR3 is CASDRGGNQPQHF. CDR3 DNA sequence: TGTGCCAGTGACAGGGGTGGCAATCAGCCCCAGCATTTT.

This clone was recorded only once. The gene calls are TRBV5-5 and TRBJ2-7; D not resolved. The V and J ends lost 0 bases and 5 bases respectively, with 21 bases between them. The CDR3 totals 17 residues. The germline CDR1 and CDR2 sequences are SGHKS and YYEKEE (reference sequence). This CDR3 reads CASSLARWIWGSNEQYF. The CDR3 DNA sequence: TGTGCCAGCAGCTTGGCCCGTTGGATCTGGGGTTCAAACGAGCAGTACTTC.

This rearrangement joins TRBV5-1 to TRBJ1-6; D is ambiguous. Per the germline V gene, CDR1 is SGHRS and CDR2 is YFSETQ. Trimming pared 0 bases from V and 3 bases from J, leaving 10 bases between. CDR3 length: 16 residues. CDR3 region: CASSLESQYYNSPLHF. CDR3 nucleotide sequence: TGCGCCAGCAGCTTGGAATCCCAGTACTATAATTCACCCCTCCACTTT.

The chain links TRBV28 to TRBJ1-5, with unresolved D. The V end lost 5 bases, the J end lost 2 bases, and 10 bases lay between the germline ends. The CDR3 runs 14 residues. In germline, CDR1 is MDHEN, CDR2 SYDVKM. Written as DNA, the CDR3 is TGTGCCAGCAGTAACGGCGGGGGCAATCAGCCCCAGCATTTT. Its protein product is CASSNGGGNQPQHF.

This chain links TRBV2 with TRBJ1-4; D ambiguous. The CDR3 length is 12 residues. Germline-derived CDR1 and CDR2 are SNHLY and FYNNEI. V was pared by 2 bases and J by 11 bases, with 9 bases between. CDR3 residues: CASSERGGKLFF. The DNA of the CDR3 is TGTGCCAGCAGTGAACGGGGTGGGAAACTGTTTTTT.

The chain carries TRBV27 and TRBJ1-6; a possible D gene is TRBD1 (5 bases). In germline, CDR1 is MNHEY, CDR2 SMNVEV (reference sequence). The CDR3 extends over 17 amino acids. The V and J ends lost 0 bases and 0 bases respectively, with 9 bases between them. The DNA of the CDR3 is TGTGCCAGCAGTTTATCGAGCGGGGGCTCCTATAATTCACCCCTCCACTTT. This sequence encodes CASSLSSGGSYNSPLHF.

The J gene is TRBJ1-5, the V gene TRBV19; the D is unclear. V lost 3 bases and J 6 bases, leaving 6 bases between the germline ends. Germline V gene lookup returns CDR1 LNHDA and CDR2 SQIVND (reference sequence). The CDR3 loop spans 12 amino acids. CDR3 sequence: CASSIGIQPQHF. CDR3 sequence (DNA): TGTGCCAGTAGTATCGGCATTCAGCCCCAGCATTTT.

The chain couples TRBV5-4 to TRBJ2-2, with TRBD1 matching 10 bases. CDR1 SGHNT and CDR2 YYREEE come from the germline V gene (reference sequence). Trimming took 4 bases from V and 8 from J; bases not matched to a gene: 5. The CDR3 sequence is 14 residues long. CDR3 in amino acids: CASSGTGVWGELFF. CDR3 bases: TGTGCCAGCAGCGGGACAGGGGTTTGGGGGGAGCTGTTTTTT.

This rearrangement joins TRBV6-1 to TRBJ1-5; TRBD1 matches 7 bases. Germline V gene lookup returns CDR1 MNHNS and CDR2 SASEGT. The junction had 2 bases not matched to a gene; V was cut back by 3 bases and J by 0 bases. This CDR3 has 15 amino acids. CDR3 sequence reads: CASSEGQNSNQPQHF. DNA for the CDR3: TGTGCCAGCAGTGAGGGACAGAATAGCAATCAGCCCCAGCATTTT.

The chain recombines TRBV4-3 with TRBJ2-5; D tentatively fits TRBD1 or TRBD2 (5 bases each). Germline V CDR1 and CDR2: LGHNA, YSLEER. Between the trimmed V and J ends, which lost 4 bases and 1 base, there was a span of 13 bases. CDR3 size: 15 residues. The CDR3 sequence: CASSLGTAVQETQYF. The CDR3 nucleotides read TGCGCCAGCAGCCTAGGGACCGCCGTCCAAGAGACCCAGTACTTC.

This clone has just one count. The V call is TRBV5-6, the J call TRBJ2-1; the D gene is possibly TRBD1 (5 bases). With 0 bases removed from V and 2 bases from J, the gap between germline ends came to 9 bases. Germline CDR1 reads SGHDT; CDR2 reads YYEEEE. This CDR3 contains 15 residues. DNA for the CDR3: TGTGCCAGCAGCTTGGTGGACACAACCTACAATGAGCAGTTCTTC. Its protein product is CASSLVDTTYNEQFF.

The chain couples TRBV15 to TRBJ2-7; possible D gene TRBD2, 7 bases. CDR1 is LNHNV, CDR2 YYDKDF, per germline (reference sequence). V gave up 7 bases and J gave up 2 bases, with 24 bases separating them. The CDR3 spans 17 residues. CDR3 DNA: TGTGCCACCATCTTAATCCCGATGGGGGGGCTTGCCTACGAGCAGTACTTC. Translating it yields CATILIPMGGLAYEQYF.

The V and J genes are TRBV4-1 and TRBJ1-1, with 7 bases lining up with TRBD1. The germline CDR1 and CDR2 sequences are MGHRA and YSYEKL. V shed 2 bases, J shed 0 bases, and the junction held 3 bases outside the gene matches. This CDR3 is built from 15 residues. Here the CDR3 reads CASSQPGQMNTEAFF. The CDR3 DNA reads as TGCGCCAGCAGCCAACCGGGACAGATGAACACTGAAGCTTTCTTT.

The gene calls are TRBV2 and TRBJ2-3, with D perhaps matching TRBD1 (5 bases). There are 15 residues in the CDR3. In germline, CDR1 is SNHLY, CDR2 FYNNEI. Trimming left V 4 bases short and J 4 bases short, with 15 bases between. CDR3 sequence (DNA): TGTGCCAGCAGTGGTCAGGGCCAGAGAGCAGATACGCAGTATTTT. Its protein product is CASSGQGQRADTQYF.

The V and J genes are TRBV5-1 and TRBJ2-7; either TRBD1 or TRBD2 may supply D (5 bases each). The V end lost 0 bases, the J end lost 2 bases, and 9 bases lay between the germline ends. This CDR3 comprises 14 residues. The germline V gene has CDR1 SGHRS and CDR2 YFSETQ. This chain's CDR3 is CASSLGDGPYEQYF. DNA for the CDR3: TGCGCCAGCAGCTTGGGGGACGGGCCCTACGAGCAGTACTTC.

This clone appeared a single time. CDR3 sequence: CASSPTTGKVSGNTIYF. CDR3 nucleotide sequence: TGCGCCAGCAGCCCAACGACAGGGAAGGTCTCTGGAAACACCATATATTTT. The chain is built from TRBV5-1 and TRBJ1-3; 7 bases are shared with TRBD1. The CDR3 totals 17 residues. Losses at the gene ends were 4 bases for V and 0 bases for J; bases not matched to a gene: 10. CDR1 is SGHRS and CDR2 is YFSETQ in the germline V gene.

The chain is built from TRBV5-1 and TRBJ2-3; possible D gene TRBD2, 5 bases. V shed 0 bases and J shed 0 bases, with 8 bases lying between them. The CDR3 covers 15 residues. Germline assignment: CDR1 SGHRS and CDR2 YFSETQ. The CDR3 bases are TGCGCCAGCAGCTTGGATAGCGTTAGCACAGATACGCAGTATTTT. Translation: CASSLDSVSTDTQYF. Drawing the rest from reference TRBV5-1 and TRBJ2-3, the complete variable domain is KAGVTQTPRYLIKTRGQQVTLSCSPISGHRSVSWYQQTPGQGLQFLFEYFSETQRNKGNFPGRFSGRQFSNSRSEMNVSTLELGDSALYLCASSLDSVSTDTQYFGPGTRLTVL.

The chain carries TRBV7-9 and TRBJ2-1; D could derive from TRBD1 or TRBD2 (5 bases each). CDR3 size: 15 residues. Between the trimmed V and J ends, which lost 5 bases and 3 bases, there was a span of 14 bases. Germline V gives CDR1 SEHNR, CDR2 FQNEAQ (reference sequence). The CDR3 DNA is TGTGCCAGCAGCCTAGGGACCCTAGGCTACAATGAGCAGTTCTTC. Its protein product is CASSLGTLGYNEQFF.

The chain is built from TRBV6-6 and TRBJ1-3, with a weak D call TRBD1 (5 bases). In germline, CDR1 is MNHNY, CDR2 SVGAGI (reference sequence). The V gene lost 2 bases and the J gene lost 0 bases, with 8 bases spanning the gap. The CDR3 has 15 residues. This CDR3 is CASSYTDSSGNTIYF. In DNA form, the CDR3 reads TGTGCCAGCAGTTACACCGACAGCTCTGGAAACACCATATATTTT.

The sample holds one count of this clone. The genes are TRBV28 and TRBJ1-4; D ambiguous. V was shortened by 5 bases and J by 8 bases, with 9 bases between the two germline ends. CDR1 and CDR2 from the germline V gene are MDHEN and SYDVKM. The CDR3 sequence is 12 residues long. DNA of the CDR3: TGTGCCAGCAGTCCACGTAGGGAAAAACTGTTTTTT. This codes for CASSPRREKLFF.

This rearrangement joins TRBV19 to TRBJ2-3; TRBD1 is a possible D gene (5 bases). Germline-derived CDR1 and CDR2 are LNHDA and SQIVND (reference sequence). CDR3 length: 16 residues. V was trimmed by 8 bases and J by 4 bases, leaving 22 bases between them. DNA for the CDR3: TGTGCCAGTGGTGGAGCTAGACAGCGTGAGGCAGATACGCAGTATTTT. Its translation: CASGGARQREADTQYF.

This chain uses TRBV5-1 with TRBJ1-1; 8 positions match TRBD1. CDR3 length: 18 residues. The germline V gene has CDR1 SGHRS and CDR2 YFSETQ. The J segment lost 7 bases and the V segment lost 2 bases, leaving 19 bases of the junction unmatched. CDR3: CASSLVSGYGRGQIEAFF. As DNA, the CDR3 is TGCGCCAGCAGCTTAGTATCCGGCTATGGCAGGGGGCAAATTGAAGCTTTCTTT.

This rearrangement joins TRBV5-8 to TRBJ2-7; TRBD1 might be the D (5 bases). The germline V gene has CDR1 SGHTS and CDR2 YDEGEE. This CDR3 is 14 amino acids long. V dropped 2 bases and J dropped 2 bases, with 11 bases sitting between them. The CDR3 nucleotides read TGTGCCAGCAGCTTTAACAGGCAAACCTACGAGCAGTACTTC. Protein sequence: CASSFNRQTYEQYF.

The rearrangement links TRBV6-5 to TRBJ1-2; 9 bases map to TRBD1. V lost 2 bases to trimming and J lost 8 bases; unmatched junction nucleotides: 6. CDR1 and CDR2 from the germline V gene are MNHEY and SVGAGI. The CDR3 consists of 14 residues. In DNA, the CDR3 is TGTGCCAGCAGTTACGGACAGGGGATGGGCGGCTACACCTTC. This gives the protein CASSYGQGMGGYTF.

The chain employs TRBV19 and TRBJ1-1; D is uncertain. Germline-derived CDR1 and CDR2 are LNHDA and SQIVND (reference sequence). The CDR3 totals 14 residues. V gave up 0 bases and J gave up 3 bases, with 8 bases separating them. The CDR3: CASSIESPYTEAFF. CDR3 DNA sequence: TGTGCCAGTAGTATAGAGTCTCCATACACTGAAGCTTTCTTT.

This clone came up once. The J gene is TRBJ2-7, the V gene TRBV7-7; unclear D gene. The germline V gene encodes CDR1 SSHAT and CDR2 FNYEAQ (reference sequence). This CDR3 has 15 amino acids. V was cut by 1 base and J by 5 bases, with 15 bases left in between. CDR3 sequence (DNA): TGTGCCAGCAGCTTAGTTGGGATCCCTATGAACGAGCAGTACTTC. Residues: CASSLVGIPMNEQYF. Drawing the rest from reference TRBV7-7 and TRBJ2-7, the complete variable domain is GAGVSQSPRYKVTKRGQDVTLRCDPISSHATLYWYQQALGQGPEFLTYFNYEAQPDKSGLPSDRFSAERPEGSISTLTIQRTEQRDSAMYRCASSLVGIPMNEQYFGPGTRLTVT.